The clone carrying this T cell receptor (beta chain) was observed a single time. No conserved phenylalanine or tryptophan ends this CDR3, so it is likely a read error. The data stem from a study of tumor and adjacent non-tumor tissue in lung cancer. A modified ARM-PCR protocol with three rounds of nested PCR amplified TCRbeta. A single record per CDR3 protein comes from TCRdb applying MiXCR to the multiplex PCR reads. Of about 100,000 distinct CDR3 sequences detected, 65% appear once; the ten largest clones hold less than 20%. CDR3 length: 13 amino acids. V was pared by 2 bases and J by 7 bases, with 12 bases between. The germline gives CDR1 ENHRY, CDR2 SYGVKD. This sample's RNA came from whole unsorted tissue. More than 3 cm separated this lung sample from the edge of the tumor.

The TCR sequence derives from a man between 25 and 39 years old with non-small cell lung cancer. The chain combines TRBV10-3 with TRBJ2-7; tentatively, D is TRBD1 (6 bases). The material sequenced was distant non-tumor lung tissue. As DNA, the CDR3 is TGTGCCATCAGTGAGGCCTCTACAGGGGAGCAGTACCTC. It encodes CAISEASTGEQYL.